A selection of T cell receptor beta chains follows, all from one sample in a study of cytomegalovirus exposure and HLA in healthy donors. TCRdb's copy holds only in-frame clones and misses some; the assay was immunoSEQ multiplex PCR. This repertoire shows under 200,000 clones, around 75% found once; its top ten account for approximately 2.4%. Sequencing used PBMCs. The origin of the receptors is a female donor in good health and CMV-seronegative. Both conserved end residues are part of each CDR3. Each record gives: D gene, J gene, V gene, clone size, CDR3 protein, CDR3 DNA. A D gene is named only where the DNA matches it firmly. The size of a clone is reported for some rows only, either as once, few or many, or as a class for expanded clones.

D gene: TRBD2
J gene: TRBJ2-3
V gene: TRBV7-7
clone size: once
CDR3 protein: CASSPGLAGGTDTQYF
CDR3 DNA: TGTGCTAGCAGCCCCGGACTAGCGGGAGGTACAGATACGCAGTATTTT

D gene: TRBD1
J gene: TRBJ1-2
V gene: TRBV7-2
clone size: NA
CDR3 protein: CASSRMPGTANYGYTF
CDR3 DNA: TGTGCCAGCAGCCGGATGCCCGGGACAGCTAACTATGGCTACACCTTC

D gene: TRBD2
J gene: TRBJ2-7
V gene: TRBV27
clone size: NA
CDR3 protein: CAKTTSGGHYEQYF
CDR3 DNA: TGTGCCAAAACAACTAGCGGGGGGCACTATGAGCAGTACTTC

D gene: TRBD2
J gene: TRBJ2-7
V gene: TRBV29-1
clone size: NA
CDR3 protein: CSVEGLAGAYEQYF
CDR3 DNA: TGCAGCGTTGAAGGACTAGCGGGAGCCTACGAGCAGTACTTC

D gene: NA
J gene: TRBJ2-7
V gene: TRBV30
clone size: once
CDR3 protein: CAWSVSLANEQYF
CDR3 DNA: TGTGCCTGGAGTGTAAGTCTAGCGAACGAGCAGTACTTC

D gene: NA
J gene: TRBJ2-7
V gene: TRBV25-1
clone size: NA
CDR3 protein: CASGGAAYEQYF
CDR3 DNA: TGTGCCAGCGGGGGGGCAGCCTACGAGCAGTACTTC

D gene: TRBD2
J gene: TRBJ2-1
V gene: TRBV18
clone size: few
CDR3 protein: CASSGDIAGGRNEQFF
CDR3 DNA: TGTGCCAGCTCAGGCGATATAGCGGGGGGGCGAAATGAGCAGTTCTTC

D gene: TRBD1
J gene: TRBJ2-5
V gene: TRBV11-2
clone size: NA
CDR3 protein: CASSFRIPRDRGEETQYF
CDR3 DNA: TGTGCCAGCAGCTTTCGAATACCTCGAGACAGGGGGGAAGAGACCCAGTACTTC

D gene: NA
J gene: TRBJ1-2
V gene: TRBV5-4
clone size: NA
CDR3 protein: CASSLEQTYGYTF
CDR3 DNA: TGTGCCAGCAGCTTGGAACAGACCTATGGCTACACCTTC

D gene: NA
J gene: TRBJ2-7
V gene: TRBV7-2
clone size: NA
CDR3 protein: CASSLQGPYEQYF
CDR3 DNA: TGTGCCAGCAGCTTACAGGGCCCCTACGAGCAGTACTTC

D gene: NA
J gene: TRBJ1-6
V gene: TRBV11-2
clone size: few
CDR3 protein: CASSFSGVNSPLHF
CDR3 DNA: TGTGCCAGCAGCTTTTCAGGGGTTAATTCACCCCTCCACTTT

D gene: NA
J gene: TRBJ1-2
V gene: TRBV7-8
clone size: NA
CDR3 protein: CASSLGHDPGYTF
CDR3 DNA: TGTGCCAGCAGCTTGGGGCATGACCCCGGGTACACCTTC

D gene: NA
J gene: TRBJ2-3
V gene: TRBV7-2
clone size: NA
CDR3 protein: CASSLQSTDTQYF
CDR3 DNA: TGTGCCAGCAGCTTACAGTCCACAGATACGCAGTATTTT

D gene: TRBD1
J gene: TRBJ1-5
V gene: TRBV6-1
clone size: NA
CDR3 protein: CATRKQGASNQPQHF
CDR3 DNA: TGTGCCACCCGTAAACAGGGGGCCTCCAATCAGCCCCAGCATTTT

D gene: NA
J gene: TRBJ1-1
V gene: TRBV30
clone size: NA
CDR3 protein: CAWSLFRGSEAFF
CDR3 DNA: TGTGCCTGGAGTTTGTTCAGGGGTTCTGAAGCTTTCTTT

D gene: NA
J gene: TRBJ2-1
V gene: TRBV30
clone size: few
CDR3 protein: CAWSVRSSYNEQFF
CDR3 DNA: TGTGCCTGGAGTGTTCGTAGCTCCTACAATGAGCAGTTCTTC

D gene: NA
J gene: TRBJ1-2
V gene: TRBV9
clone size: NA
CDR3 protein: CASSVTTHYGYTF
CDR3 DNA: TGTGCCAGCAGCGTAACGACACACTATGGCTACACCTTC

D gene: NA
J gene: TRBJ1-2
V gene: TRBV29-1
clone size: NA
CDR3 protein: CSVVAETRNYGYTF
CDR3 DNA: TGCAGCGTTGTAGCGGAGACTCGAAACTATGGCTACACCTTC

D gene: NA
J gene: TRBJ2-1
V gene: TRBV5-1
clone size: NA
CDR3 protein: CASSLLGSEQFF
CDR3 DNA: TGCGCCAGCAGCTTGTTAGGGAGTGAGCAGTTCTTC

D gene: TRBD2
J gene: TRBJ2-1
V gene: TRBV19
clone size: few
CDR3 protein: CASTEPASGVNEQFF
CDR3 DNA: TGTGCCAGTACAGAGCCGGCTAGCGGGGTCAATGAGCAGTTCTTC

D gene: TRBD1
J gene: TRBJ2-7
V gene: TRBV29-1
clone size: once
CDR3 protein: CSVRGTGAEQYF
CDR3 DNA: TGCAGCGTCCGCGGGACAGGGGCCGAGCAGTACTTC

D gene: NA
J gene: TRBJ1-3
V gene: TRBV30
clone size: NA
CDR3 protein: CAWRGQGTGNTIYF
CDR3 DNA: TGTGCCTGGAGGGGGCAGGGGACCGGAAACACCATATATTTT

D gene: TRBD2
J gene: TRBJ2-5
V gene: TRBV6-5
clone size: few
CDR3 protein: CASNRLAGGQETQYF
CDR3 DNA: TGTGCCAGCAACAGACTAGCGGGGGGTCAAGAGACCCAGTACTTC

D gene: NA
J gene: TRBJ2-3
V gene: TRBV9
clone size: NA
CDR3 protein: CASSALGADTQYF
CDR3 DNA: TGTGCCAGCAGCGCTCTAGGGGCAGATACGCAGTATTTT

D gene: TRBD2
J gene: TRBJ2-1
V gene: TRBV7-9
clone size: NA
CDR3 protein: CASSLGLAGDDLEGEQFF
CDR3 DNA: TGTGCCAGCAGCTTAGGCCTAGCGGGAGACGATTTAGAGGGTGAGCAGTTCTTC

D gene: NA
J gene: TRBJ2-3
V gene: TRBV16
clone size: NA
CDR3 protein: CASSPRQGLTDTQYF
CDR3 DNA: TGTGCCAGCAGCCCACGACAGGGACTCACAGATACGCAGTATTTT

D gene: TRBD2
J gene: TRBJ2-3
V gene: TRBV4-3
clone size: NA
CDR3 protein: CASSPSGGAMATDTQYF
CDR3 DNA: TGCGCCAGCAGCCCTAGCGGGGGGGCCATGGCCACAGATACGCAGTATTTT

D gene: TRBD2
J gene: TRBJ2-5
V gene: TRBV6-1
clone size: NA
CDR3 protein: CASSELLAGGETQYF
CDR3 DNA: TGTGCCAGCAGTGAATTACTAGCGGGAGGGGAGACCCAGTACTTC

D gene: NA
J gene: TRBJ1-3
V gene: TRBV6-6
clone size: few
CDR3 protein: CASSYNPGAGNTIYF
CDR3 DNA: TGTGCCAGCAGTTATAATCCCGGAGCTGGAAACACCATATATTTT

D gene: NA
J gene: TRBJ2-7
V gene: TRBV28
clone size: NA
CDR3 protein: CASSLSSGATYEQYF
CDR3 DNA: TGTGCCAGCAGTTTATCGAGCGGAGCTACCTACGAGCAGTACTTC

D gene: TRBD1
J gene: TRBJ2-5
V gene: TRBV9
clone size: NA
CDR3 protein: CASSPRDRQETQYF
CDR3 DNA: TGTGCCAGCAGCCCTAGGGACAGACAAGAGACCCAGTACTTC

D gene: NA
J gene: TRBJ1-5
V gene: TRBV7-8
clone size: NA
CDR3 protein: CASSSAPGYQPQHF
CDR3 DNA: TGTGCCAGCAGCTCCGCGCCCGGGTATCAGCCCCAGCATTTT

D gene: TRBD2
J gene: TRBJ2-2
V gene: TRBV9
clone size: NA
CDR3 protein: CASSVTSGSPPNTGELFF
CDR3 DNA: TGTGCCAGCAGCGTAACTAGCGGGAGCCCTCCTAACACCGGGGAGCTGTTTTTT

D gene: TRBD2
J gene: TRBJ2-7
V gene: TRBV28
clone size: few
CDR3 protein: CASSLGGEFYEQYF
CDR3 DNA: TGTGCCAGTTCCCTGGGGGGGGAATTCTACGAGCAGTACTTC

D gene: TRBD2
J gene: TRBJ2-1
V gene: TRBV2
clone size: NA
CDR3 protein: CASSDGRPRNEQFF
CDR3 DNA: TGTGCCAGCAGTGACGGGAGGCCCCGGAATGAGCAGTTCTTC

D gene: NA
J gene: TRBJ2-5
V gene: TRBV6-6
clone size: few
CDR3 protein: CASSSQDPGDRETQYF
CDR3 DNA: TGTGCCAGCAGTTCCCAGGACCCAGGGGATCGGGAGACCCAGTACTTC

D gene: TRBD2
J gene: TRBJ2-1
V gene: TRBV7-2
clone size: NA
CDR3 protein: CASSLAGTSGRKINEQFF
CDR3 DNA: TGTGCCAGCAGCTTAGCAGGGACTAGCGGGAGAAAAATCAATGAGCAGTTCTTC